This T cell receptor (beta chain) emerged from a study of blood T cell repertoires in COVID-19. Study information: Acute and convalescent COVID-19 samples came from the United States, Italy and Spain. Sample material is recorded as cDNA or gDNA derived from T cells, B-cell-depleted T cells, or PBMCs.

Original handling: Using reference gene primer amplification, nucleated cell counts were estimated. The assay was immunoSEQ multiplex PCR, and TCRdb's table has in-frame clones only and misses some. Clone size and V and J calls were adopted from that table, with D and trimming inferred from the DNA. The data hold 160,000 or so clones, with approximately 84% observed a single time. The CDR3 loop spans 16 amino acids. From germline, CDR1 is SGHDT and CDR2 YYEEEE. J lost 4 bases, V lost 0 bases, and 6 bases had no gene match. The V call is TRBV5-6, the J call TRBJ2-1, with TRBD1 matching over 8 bases. This TCR derives from an elderly woman with acute or convalescent COVID-19. The sample taken for sequencing was peripheral blood. For the CDR3, the DNA is TGTGCCAGCAGCTTGGGCCGGACAGGGAATTACAATGAGCAGTTCTTC. It specifies CASSLGRTGNYNEQFF. The whole variable domain, filled in from reference TRBV5-6 and TRBJ2-1, reads DAGVTQSPTHLIKTRGQQVTLRCSPKSGHDTVSWYQQALGQGPQFIFQYYEEEERQRGNFPDRFSGHQFPNYSSELNVNALLLGDSALYLCASSLGRTGNYNEQFFGPGTRLTVL.